This T cell receptor beta chain was sequenced for a study of blood T cell repertoires in COVID-19. This clone was observed once. Membership in each cohort depended on participant-reported clinical history. Germline loops: CDR1 SGHNT, CDR2 YYREEE (reference sequence). V lost 4 bases and J lost 1, with 11 bases in between. The CDR3 loop spans 14 amino acids. Assay: immunoSEQ multiplex PCR; the TCRdb copy retains only in-frame clones and omits some. The sample yields 200,000 to 250,000 clones, roughly 88% seen once. The V gene is TRBV5-4, the J gene TRBJ1-2, with no clear D. The sample comprised PBMCs or T cells enriched from blood (not recorded which). This clonotype was sampled from a middle-aged woman with acute COVID-19. CDR3 amino acids: CASSGLQLNYGYTF. The CDR3 nucleotides read TGTGCCAGCAGCGGATTACAGCTTAACTATGGCTACACCTTC.